This T cell receptor (beta chain) was found in a study of shared clonotypes between healthy human individuals. The table came from immunoSEQ multiplex PCR; TCRdb's copy has only in-frame clones and leaves some out. Of 2,500,000 or so clones listed, 93% were seen once; the top ten hold 0.36%. V was trimmed by 6 bases and J by 4 bases, leaving 12 bases between them. Germline V gene sequence: CDR1 SGHDT, CDR2 YYEEEE. This CDR3 spans 13 amino acids. This clone was seen a single time. The chain recombines TRBV5-6 with TRBJ2-3, with a possible D match to TRBD2 (6 bases). The sequence was collected from a man in his late teens or twenties in good health. Some clones in this sample may be carry-over from other donors' samples. The specimen sequenced was naive CD4+ T cells from PBMCs. Indicated subset: CD45RA+ positively selected. The CDR3: CASKGRIADTQYF. In nucleotides, the CDR3 is TGTGCCAGCAAGGGGAGGATCGCAGATACGCAGTATTTT.